This T cell receptor beta chain stems from a study of technical replicates of blood from several donors. This table comes from immunoSEQ multiplex PCR, and its TCRdb copy is limited to in-frame clones, with some not included. The sample holds approximately 79,000 clones; approximately 97% are singletons and the top ten take 0.18%. The CDR3 runs to 13 residues. CDR1 is MNHEY and CDR2 is SMNVEV in the germline V gene (reference sequence). Trimming shortened V by 4 bases and J by 3 bases, and 10 bases separated the two germline ends. J is TRBJ2-7 and V is TRBV27; D remains unclear. This TCR derives from a human donor in good health. What was sequenced was T cells isolated from PBMCs. The CDR3 region is CASSSDPGYEQYF. In DNA form, the CDR3 reads TGTGCCAGCAGTTCAGATCCAGGCTACGAGCAGTACTTC.